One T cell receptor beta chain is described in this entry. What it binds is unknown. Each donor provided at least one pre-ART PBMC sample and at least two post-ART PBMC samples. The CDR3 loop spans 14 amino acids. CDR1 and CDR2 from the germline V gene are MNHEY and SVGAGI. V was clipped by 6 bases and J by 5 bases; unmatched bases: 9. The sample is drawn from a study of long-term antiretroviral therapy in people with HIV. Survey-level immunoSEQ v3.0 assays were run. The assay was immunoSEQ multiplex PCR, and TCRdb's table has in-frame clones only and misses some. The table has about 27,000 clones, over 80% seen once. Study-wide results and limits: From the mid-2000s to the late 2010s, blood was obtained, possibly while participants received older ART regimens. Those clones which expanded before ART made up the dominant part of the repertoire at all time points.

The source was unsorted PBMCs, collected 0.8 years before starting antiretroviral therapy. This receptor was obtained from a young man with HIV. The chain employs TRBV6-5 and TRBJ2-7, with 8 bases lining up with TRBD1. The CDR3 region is CASRPGQEINEQYF. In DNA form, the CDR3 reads TGTGCCAGCAGACCGGGACAGGAAATCAACGAGCAGTACTTC.